A selection of T cell receptor beta chains follows, all from one sample in a study of PD-L1 blockade in urothelial cancer. Here immunoSEQ multiplex PCR was the method, and the copy in TCRdb shows in-frame clones only, minus some. The sample has tens of thousands of clones, around nine tenths seen once. This specimen consisted of PBMCs, obtained around atezolizumab (anti-PD-L1) treatment. The receptors originated from a man in his 60s with urothelial cancer. CDR3s leave out the opening cysteine and the closing phenylalanine or tryptophan. Fields, in order: J gene, D gene, V gene, CDR3 protein. A D gene is named only where the DNA matches it firmly.

TRBJ2-7 TRBD2 TRBV4-3 ASSTQTSGNYEQY
TRBJ1-5 NA TRBV19 ASSTTVTQPQH
TRBJ1-2 NA TRBV7-8 ASSLARDGYT
TRBJ1-1 NA TRBV29-1 SAQGGHKNTEAF
TRBJ1-5 TRBD1 TRBV28 ASTRGTGRSNQPQH
TRBJ2-2 NA TRBV2 ASSERTASTGELF
TRBJ1-5 TRBD1 TRBV28 ASSSGGTGNQPQH
TRBJ2-1 TRBD1 TRBV4-2 ASSQTDTPGTDNEQF
TRBJ2-7 TRBD1 TRBV30 AWRGRDRGYEQY
TRBJ2-7 NA TRBV7-2 ASSSLYPSYEQY
TRBJ1-5 NA TRBV5-1 ASSLDTGLNQPQH
TRBJ2-1 TRBD2 TRBV7-8 ASSLRLAGQYEQF
TRBJ2-7 TRBD1 TRBV11-3 ASSKTGTVNTYEQY
TRBJ2-2 NA TRBV5-1 ASRTPSGVGELF
TRBJ2-6 TRBD1 TRBV19 ASSIGDRGSGANVLT
TRBJ2-1 TRBD2 TRBV6-5 ASRRGSGGTNEQF
TRBJ1-6 TRBD1 TRBV6-5 ASSRGTGGNSPLH
TRBJ1-1 NA TRBV9 ASSPSPLGADTEAF
TRBJ2-6 TRBD2 TRBV25-1 ASSGLAGGANVLT
TRBJ2-5 TRBD2 TRBV4-2 ASSPGLAGAVRKTQY
TRBJ2-3 TRBD1 TRBV23-1 ASSQRQGAPDTQY
TRBJ2-2 NA TRBV11-3 ASSLDHRAPGELF
TRBJ2-1 NA TRBV10-1 ASSGFSGENEQF
TRBJ1-3 NA TRBV19 ASSITPPSGNTIY
TRBJ1-1 NA TRBV5-4 ASSLGVRTEAF
TRBJ2-2 TRBD1 TRBV30 AWGQGDRRTGELF
TRBJ1-2 TRBD1 TRBV7-2 ASNLDRESGGYT